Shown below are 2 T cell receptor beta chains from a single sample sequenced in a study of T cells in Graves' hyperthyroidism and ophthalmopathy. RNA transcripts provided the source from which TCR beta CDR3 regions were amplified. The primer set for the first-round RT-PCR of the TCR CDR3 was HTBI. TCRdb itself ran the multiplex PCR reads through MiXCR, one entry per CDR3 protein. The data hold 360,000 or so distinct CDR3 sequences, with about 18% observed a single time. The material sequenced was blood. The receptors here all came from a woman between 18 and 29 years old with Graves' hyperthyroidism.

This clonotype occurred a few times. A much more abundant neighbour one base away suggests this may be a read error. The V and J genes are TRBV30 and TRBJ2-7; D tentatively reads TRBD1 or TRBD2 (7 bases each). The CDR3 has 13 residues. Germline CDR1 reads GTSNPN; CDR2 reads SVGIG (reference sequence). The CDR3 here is CAWSETGEGEQCF. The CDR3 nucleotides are TGTGCCTGGAGTGAAACAGGGGAGGGCGAGCAGTGCTTC.

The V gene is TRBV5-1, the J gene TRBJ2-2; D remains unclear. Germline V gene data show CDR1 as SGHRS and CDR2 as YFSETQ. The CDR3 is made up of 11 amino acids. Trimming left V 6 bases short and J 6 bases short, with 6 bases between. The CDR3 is CASIESGELFF. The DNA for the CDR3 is TGCGCCAGCATCGAGTCCGGGGAGCTGTTTTTT.